This T cell receptor (beta chain) is from a study of T-cell memory formation after mild COVID-19. The CDR3 spans 13 residues. V was clipped by 3 bases and J by 1 base, with 6 bases between them. Germline V gene data show CDR1 as SNHLY and CDR2 as FYNNEI. TCRdb called the 5' RACE reads again in MiXCR, with one record for every CDR3 protein. The repertoire consists of some 290,000 distinct CDR3 sequences, with around 16% occurring once and the leading ten covering roughly 22%. The chain is built from TRBV2 and TRBJ1-1; possible D gene TRBD1, 5 bases. This receptor was taken from a man younger than 30 who had mild COVID-19 (a few samples of this study predate the infection). Cell type and time point are not known. Sequencing input: PBMCs or a T cell subset sorted from them (not recorded which). CDR3 bases: TGTGCCAGCAGTGACAGGGCGAACACTGAAGCTTTCTTT. Amino acid sequence: CASSDRANTEAFF.